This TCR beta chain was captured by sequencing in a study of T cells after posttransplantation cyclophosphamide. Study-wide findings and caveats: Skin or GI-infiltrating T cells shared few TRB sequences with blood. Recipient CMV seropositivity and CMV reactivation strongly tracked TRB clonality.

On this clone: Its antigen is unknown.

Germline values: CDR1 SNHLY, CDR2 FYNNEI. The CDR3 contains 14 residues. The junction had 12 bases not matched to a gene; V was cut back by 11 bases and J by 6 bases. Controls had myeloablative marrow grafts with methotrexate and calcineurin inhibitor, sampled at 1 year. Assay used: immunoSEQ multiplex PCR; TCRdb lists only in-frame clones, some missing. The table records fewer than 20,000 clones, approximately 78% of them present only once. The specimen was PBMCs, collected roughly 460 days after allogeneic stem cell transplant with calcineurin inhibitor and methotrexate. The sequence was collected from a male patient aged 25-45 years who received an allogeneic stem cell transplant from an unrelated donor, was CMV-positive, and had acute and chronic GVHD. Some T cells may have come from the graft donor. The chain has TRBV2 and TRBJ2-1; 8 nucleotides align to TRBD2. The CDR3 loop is CAAARTSTVNEQFF. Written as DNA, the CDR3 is TGTGCCGCGGCCCGGACTAGCACAGTCAATGAGCAGTTCTTC.